A selection of T cell receptor beta chains follows, all from one sample in a study of neurological immune-mediated disorders. TCRdb re-called the 5' RACE reads with MiXCR, one entry per CDR3 protein. The repertoire holds 55,000 to 65,000 distinct CDR3 sequences, 3.5% seen once, with under 3.5% in the top ten. Sequenced input: PBMCs. These TCRs come from a woman in her 30s with multiple sclerosis. Each CDR3 is given with its conserved first and last residue. Each record gives: J gene, D gene, clone size, V gene, CDR3 DNA, CDR3 protein. The D gene is left open where the match is weak. Some rows have no size entry. The others give once, few or many, or a class for an expanded clone.

J: TRBJ1-5; D: NA; size: many; V: TRBV9; DNA: TGTGCCAGCATTGACAGATTTTATGGCAATCAGCCCCAGCATTTT; CDR3: CASIDRFYGNQPQHF
J: TRBJ2-3; D: NA; size: many; V: TRBV10-3; DNA: TGTGCCATCAGTGAGGGGGGGGCCCGCACAGATACGCAGTATTTT; CDR3: CAISEGGARTDTQYF
J: TRBJ2-7; D: NA; size: many; V: TRBV7-8; DNA: TGTGCCAGCAGCCAAGGACAGCTCTACGAGCAGTACTTC; CDR3: CASSQGQLYEQYF
J: TRBJ1-1; D: NA; size: many; V: TRBV5-1; DNA: TGCGCCAGCAGCTCGACGGCGAACAGCTATAATGAAGCTTTCTTT; CDR3: CASSSTANSYNEAFF
J: TRBJ2-7; D: NA; size: many; V: TRBV20-1; DNA: TGCAGTGCCACCCCCCCAGGGCGCTCCTACGAGCAGTACTTC; CDR3: CSATPPGRSYEQYF
J: TRBJ1-6; D: NA; size: many; V: TRBV2; DNA: TGTGCCAGCGTGTATAGGGCGGACTCACCCCTCCACTTT; CDR3: CASVYRADSPLHF
J: TRBJ2-7; D: TRBD1; size: many; V: TRBV5-1; DNA: TGCGCCAGCAGCTTGAGTACAGGGGCCTACGAGCAGTACTTC; CDR3: CASSLSTGAYEQYF
J: TRBJ2-3; D: NA; size: many; V: TRBV12-3/TRBV12-4; DNA: TGTGCCAGCAGTCGTTTGGATACGCAGTATTTT; CDR3: CASSRLDTQYF
J: TRBJ2-6; D: NA; size: many; V: TRBV5-1; DNA: TGCGCCAGCAATAGGGACGCAAGCTCTGGGGCCAACGTCCTGACTTTC; CDR3: CASNRDASSGANVLTF
J: TRBJ2-3; D: NA; size: many; V: TRBV28; DNA: TGTGCCAGCAGTGCCTCCCCCGGGACCAGGCTTACGGATACGCAGTATTTT; CDR3: CASSASPGTRLTDTQYF
J: TRBJ2-7; D: NA; size: many; V: TRBV5-1; DNA: TGCGCCAGCAGCTTGAGTCCAGCCGACTACGAGCAGTACTTC; CDR3: CASSLSPADYEQYF
J: TRBJ1-1; D: NA; size: NA; V: TRBV18; DNA: TGTGCCAGCTCACCTATCGGAGGTACTGAAGCTTTCTTT; CDR3: CASSPIGGTEAFF
J: TRBJ2-2; D: NA; size: many; V: TRBV29-1; DNA: TGCAGCGCCAGAGGGGCTATGATGACCGGGGAGCTGTTTTTT; CDR3: CSARGAMMTGELFF
J: TRBJ2-7; D: NA; size: many; V: TRBV28; DNA: TGTGCCAGCAGTCCTAGCTCCTACGAGCAGTACTTC; CDR3: CASSPSSYEQYF
J: TRBJ1-4; D: NA; size: many; V: TRBV4-3; DNA: TGCGCCAGCAGCCAAGCCTCAACCGGGAGAACAAATGAAAAACTGTTTTTT; CDR3: CASSQASTGRTNEKLFF
J: TRBJ2-1; D: TRBD2; size: many; V: TRBV5-6; DNA: TGTGCCAGCAGCCTAACCGGGACTACCAACAATGAGCAGTTCTTC; CDR3: CASSLTGTTNNEQFF
J: TRBJ2-6; D: TRBD1; size: many; V: TRBV6-1; DNA: TGTGCCAGCAGGGGCGTCGGCAGGGGGTACTCTGGGGCCAACGTCCTGACTTTC; CDR3: CASRGVGRGYSGANVLTF
J: TRBJ1-2; D: NA; size: many; V: TRBV20-1; DNA: TGCAGTGCTAGAGATCTGGCAGGGAAAGGCGACTATGGCTACACCTTC; CDR3: CSARDLAGKGDYGYTF
J: TRBJ2-1; D: TRBD2; size: many; V: TRBV15; DNA: TGTGCCACCAGAAGGGAGCGGGGGGTAAGGGCAGGCGGGGAGCAGTTCTTC; CDR3: CATRRERGVRAGGEQFF
J: TRBJ2-5; D: NA; size: many; V: TRBV5-1; DNA: TGCGCCAGCAGCTCGCCTCCGTCGTATGAGCGCCAAGAGACCCAGTACTTC; CDR3: CASSSPPSYERQETQYF
J: TRBJ2-7; D: TRBD1; size: few; V: TRBV18; DNA: TGTGCCAGCTCACCATTGGGGACAGAAGAGCAGTACTTC; CDR3: CASSPLGTEEQYF
J: TRBJ2-5; D: NA; size: many; V: TRBV12-3/TRBV12-4; DNA: TGTGCCAGCAGTCCCCAGGCGAAGGGAGTGGAGACCCAGTACTTC; CDR3: CASSPQAKGVETQYF
J: TRBJ2-4; D: TRBD1; size: many; V: TRBV20-1; DNA: TGCAGTGCTAGCACGAGGGACAGTGGCACCAAAAACATTCAGTACTTC; CDR3: CSASTRDSGTKNIQYF
J: TRBJ1-1; D: NA; size: many; V: TRBV6-5; DNA: TGTGCCAGCAGTTCTCTCCTTACAGGGTCCACTGAAGCTTTCTTT; CDR3: CASSSLLTGSTEAFF
J: TRBJ2-5; D: TRBD2; size: many; V: TRBV5-1; DNA: TGCGCCAGCAGCTCAGGACTAGCGGGAGTTATGGAGACCCAGTACTTC; CDR3: CASSSGLAGVMETQYF
J: TRBJ2-7; D: NA; size: many; V: TRBV5-1; DNA: TGCGCCAGCAGTCAAGCTCCTGCTGGTCTAGGCGAGCAGTACTTC; CDR3: CASSQAPAGLGEQYF
J: TRBJ2-5; D: TRBD1; size: NA; V: TRBV4-2; DNA: TGTGCCAGCAGCCAAACGGGACAGGGGATCGGAGAGACCCAGTACTTC; CDR3: CASSQTGQGIGETQYF
J: TRBJ1-3; D: TRBD1; size: many; V: TRBV12-3/TRBV12-4; DNA: TGTGCCAGCAGTCGACAGGGAGGACTCTCTGGAAACACCATATATTTT; CDR3: CASSRQGGLSGNTIYF
J: TRBJ1-2; D: TRBD1; size: few; V: TRBV20-1; DNA: TGCAGTGCTAGAGAACCGAGGACAGGGGGCTACACCTTC; CDR3: CSAREPRTGGYTF
J: TRBJ2-1; D: NA; size: many; V: TRBV10-3; DNA: TGTGCCATCAGTGAAGGGGACACAGGGTTAGGTGAGCAGTTCTTC; CDR3: CAISEGDTGLGEQFF
J: TRBJ2-3; D: NA; size: many; V: TRBV20-1; DNA: TGCAGTGCTGGACAGTTGGGAGATACGCAGTATTTT; CDR3: CSAGQLGDTQYF
J: TRBJ1-4; D: NA; size: many; V: TRBV25-1; DNA: TGTGCCAGCAGTGCCTCAGAAAAACTGTTTTTT; CDR3: CASSASEKLFF
J: TRBJ2-1; D: TRBD2; size: many; V: TRBV10-1; DNA: TGCGCCAGCAGTGAGTCGTCCGGACGGGGGGGCCGCAATGAGCAGTTCTTC; CDR3: CASSESSGRGGRNEQFF
J: TRBJ2-5; D: NA; size: many; V: TRBV4-2; DNA: TGTGCCAGCAGCCAAGTGCGGGGAGAGACCCAGTACTTC; CDR3: CASSQVRGETQYF
J: TRBJ2-2; D: TRBD1; size: many; V: TRBV11-2; DNA: TGTGCCAGCAGCTTAACACAGGGGACGGGGGAGCTGTTTTTT; CDR3: CASSLTQGTGELFF
J: TRBJ1-2; D: NA; size: many; V: TRBV10-3; DNA: TGTGCCATCAGTGGGTCCTCCCTGGTTTCGGGGAACTATGGCTACACCTTC; CDR3: CAISGSSLVSGNYGYTF
J: TRBJ2-7; D: TRBD1; size: many; V: TRBV5-1; DNA: TGCGCCAGCAGCTTACAGGGGCGCTACGAGCAGTACTTC; CDR3: CASSLQGRYEQYF
J: TRBJ2-1; D: TRBD2; size: many; V: TRBV10-3; DNA: TGTGCCATGGGGTCAGCGGGGGGGCTGTACAATGAGCAGTTCTTC; CDR3: CAMGSAGGLYNEQFF
J: TRBJ2-3; D: TRBD2; size: many; V: TRBV5-1; DNA: TGCGCCAGCAGCCGGACTAGCGAGGCAGATACGCAGTATTTT; CDR3: CASSRTSEADTQYF
J: TRBJ1-5; D: TRBD1; size: many; V: TRBV20-1; DNA: TGCAGTGCCCTGACAGGGGATCAGCCCCAGCATTTT; CDR3: CSALTGDQPQHF